One sample yielded the 9 T cell receptor beta chains listed below, sequenced in a study of cytomegalovirus exposure and HLA in healthy donors. Using immunoSEQ multiplex PCR, the repertoire was profiled, and TCRdb retains in-frame clones only, with some absent. The data show under 100,000 clones, with approximately 96% seen just once and 0.78% held by the top ten. Sequencing input: PBMCs. The receptors originated from a man younger than 35 in good health and CMV-seronegative.

J is TRBJ1-1 and V is TRBV2, with D uncertain. The CDR3 sequence is 14 residues long. Trimming left V 4 bases short and J 3 bases short, with 12 bases between. Germline V gene data show CDR1 as SNHLY and CDR2 as FYNNEI. The CDR3 DNA sequence: TGTGCCAGCAGTGTTCCTGCGGCGGACACTGAAGCTTTCTTT. Amino acid sequence: CASSVPAADTEAFF.

V and J are TRBV5-1 and TRBJ2-7; 9 nucleotides agree with TRBD1. The CDR3 is made up of 14 amino acids. V shed 0 bases, J shed 6 bases, and the junction held 4 bases outside the gene matches. CDR1 and CDR2 (germline): SGHRS, YFSETQ. The CDR3 bases are TGCGCCAGCAGCTTGGCCGGGACAGGGATCGAGCAGTACGTC. Its protein product is CASSLAGTGIEQYV.

This chain uses TRBV6-4 with TRBJ1-2; D ambiguous. There are 14 residues in the CDR3. Germline CDR1 reads MRHNA; CDR2 reads SNTAGT. Deletions cut 2 bases from V and 3 bases from J, with 10 bases between. CDR3 nucleotide sequence: TGTGCCAGCAGTGACATCCCGCCGGACTATGGCTACACCTTC. Encoded protein: CASSDIPPDYGYTF.

The chain recombines TRBV5-1 with TRBJ1-2; D unresolved. The CDR3 runs 13 residues. Trimming took off 7 bases at V and 2 bases at J, with 12 bases between the two ends. Germline lookup yields CDR1 SGHRS and CDR2 YFSETQ. DNA for the CDR3: TGCGCCAGCGGCCCTGCCCTCAACTATGGCTACACCTTC. Protein: CASGPALNYGYTF.

CDR3 region: CASSPSGGKSEKLFF. CDR3 bases: TGCGCCAGCAGCCCCTCAGGGGGTAAGTCGGAAAAACTGTTTTTT. The V gene is TRBV5-1, the J gene TRBJ1-4, with 7 bases fitting TRBD1. The CDR3 covers 15 residues. V shed 4 bases and J 8 bases; nucleotides not matched to a gene: 11. Germline CDR1 is SGHRS and CDR2 is YFSETQ.

The genes are TRBV27 and TRBJ2-7; D is possibly TRBD1 (6 bases). The CDR3 totals 14 residues. Germline loops: CDR1 MNHEY, CDR2 SMNVEV (reference sequence). Trimming pared 3 bases from V and 3 bases from J, leaving 12 bases between. The CDR3 loop is CASSLSRGNYEQYV. The CDR3 DNA follows: TGTGCCAGCAGTTTGTCCAGGGGAAACTACGAGCAGTACGTC.

V and J are TRBV4-1 and TRBJ2-5; maybe TRBD2 (6 bases). Trimming removed 0 bases from V and 2 bases from J, with 10 bases in between. The CDR3 length is 15 residues. Germline V gene data show CDR1 as MGHRA and CDR2 as YSYEKL. The CDR3, as DNA: TGCGCCAGCAGCCAAGACGGGAGCTATCAAGAGACCCAGTACTTC. Translating gives CASSQDGSYQETQYF.

V is TRBV27 and J is TRBJ2-5; D remains ambiguous. This CDR3 spans 13 amino acids. Trimming shortened V by 3 bases and J by 2 bases, and 7 bases separated the two germline ends. Looked up from germline, CDR1 is MNHEY and CDR2 is SMNVEV (reference sequence). The CDR3 DNA reads as TGTGCCAGCAGTTTGCCAGGACAAGAGACCCAGTACTTC. Its translation: CASSLPGQETQYF.

The chain links TRBV2 to TRBJ2-3; the D gene is possibly TRBD2 (5 bases). CDR3 length equals 12 residues. Between the trimmed V and J ends, which lost 4 bases and 11 bases, there was a span of 13 bases. CDR1 and CDR2 (germline): SNHLY, FYNNEI. CDR3 region: CASSVGLDWQYF. The DNA for the CDR3 is TGTGCCAGCAGTGTTGGTTTGGACTGGCAGTATTTT.